Below are 6 T cell receptor beta chains sequenced from a single sample in a study of response to subunit inactivated influenza vaccine. One entry per CDR3 protein, called by TCRdb with MiXCR from the RT-PCR reads. This sample yields about 570,000 distinct CDR3 sequences, of which around 11% are seen a single time; approximately 11% belongs to the top ten. The sample was also reused in another study, on T cells expressing NK-cell markers. That investigation notes: TCR beta cDNA was made by 5'RACE template switching with UMIs.

The source was PBMCs from blood, collected on the day of vaccination. The source is a man aged 45-65 years who received an inactivated influenza vaccine.

CDR3 nucleotides: TGTGCCAGTAGTCCCCGTGGGGCCGGGGAGCTGTTTTTT. It is translated as CASSPRGAGELFF. V usage is TRBV19 and J usage is TRBJ2-2; no firm D call. With 5 bases removed from V and 6 bases from J, the gap between germline ends came to 10 bases. The V gene's germline CDR1 is LNHDA and CDR2 SQIVND (reference sequence). The CDR3 totals 13 residues. The full variable domain, rest sourced from reference TRBV19 and TRBJ2-2, is DGGITQSPKYLFRKEGQNVTLSCEQNLNHDAMYWYRQDPGQGLRLIYYSQIVNDFQKGDIAEGYSVSREKKESFPLTVTSAQKNPTAFYLCASSPRGAGELFFGEGSRLTVL.

This clonotype was picked up many times. The rearrangement uses TRBV7-2 and TRBJ2-5; 7 nucleotides align to TRBD2. Germline CDR1 reads SGHTA; CDR2 reads FQGNSA. Trimming took 3 bases from V and 4 from J; bases not matched to a gene: 5. The CDR3 spans 14 residues. This CDR3 reads CASSFIPSGETQYF. CDR3 DNA: TGTGCCAGCAGCTTTATTCCTAGCGGAGAGACCCAGTACTTC.

This clonotype was seen more than once but under ten times. V gene TRBV13 combines with J gene TRBJ2-7, with D perhaps TRBD1 or TRBD2 (5 bases each). Germline-derived CDR1 and CDR2 are PRHDT and FYEKMQ (reference sequence). V lost 2 bases to trimming and J lost 4 bases, with 12 bases between them. The CDR3 length is 14 residues. CDR3 bases: TGTGCCAGCAGCTTATTCGGCAGGGAGTACGAGCAGTACTTC. Its protein product is CASSLFGREYEQYF.

This clonotype showed up just a few times. The chain is built from TRBV12-3 or TRBV12-4 and TRBJ2-2; D is undetermined. The ends were cut back, 7 bases at V and 3 bases at J, with 9 bases in the middle. The CDR3 consists of 13 residues. The chain's CDR3 is CASKQLYTGELFF. DNA for the CDR3: TGTGCCAGCAAACAATTATACACCGGGGAGCTGTTTTTT.

The V and J genes are TRBV7-2 and TRBJ2-2; 7 bases match TRBD2. This CDR3 has 15 residues. Germline loops: CDR1 SGHTA, CDR2 FQGNSA. Unmatched junction bases numbered 8, after V lost 6 bases and J lost 4 bases. The CDR3 DNA reads as TGTGCCAGCAGAGCAGCGGGGCTCCTCACCGGGGAGCTGTTTTTT. As protein: CASRAAGLLTGELFF.

The rearrangement uses TRBV9 and TRBJ2-7; 7 bases are a match to TRBD2. CDR1 is SGDLS, CDR2 YYNGEE, per germline. The junction had 5 bases not matched to a gene; V was cut back by 0 bases and J by 5 bases. CDR3 length: 14 amino acids. CDR3 residues: CASSVGMGGDEQYF. As DNA, the CDR3 is TGTGCCAGCAGCGTAGGAATGGGGGGGGACGAGCAGTACTTC.